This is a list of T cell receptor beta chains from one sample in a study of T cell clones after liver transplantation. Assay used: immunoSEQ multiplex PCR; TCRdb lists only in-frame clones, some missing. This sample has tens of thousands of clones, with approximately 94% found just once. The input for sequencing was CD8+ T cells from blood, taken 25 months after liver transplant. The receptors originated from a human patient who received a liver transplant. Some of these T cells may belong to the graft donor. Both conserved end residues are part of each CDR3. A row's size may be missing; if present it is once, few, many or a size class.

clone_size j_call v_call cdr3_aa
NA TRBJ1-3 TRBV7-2 CASSWGIRGNTIYF
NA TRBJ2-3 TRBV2 CASSGLGLAGLGGQYF
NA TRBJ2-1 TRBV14 CASSQDRDNEQFF
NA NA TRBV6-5 CASSQPRDSYEQYF
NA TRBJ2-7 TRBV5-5 CASSSSDSYEQYF
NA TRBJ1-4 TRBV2 CASSEVRTGGTVATNEKLFF
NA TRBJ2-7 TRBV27 CASSLSSRGVEQYF
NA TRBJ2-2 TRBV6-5 CASSHGAAGELFF
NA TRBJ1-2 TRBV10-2 CASSESLTGDGYTF
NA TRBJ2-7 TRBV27 CASSGLAGVFREQYF
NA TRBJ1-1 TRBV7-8 CASSEGPGTEAFF
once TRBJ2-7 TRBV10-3 CAIRQHGVEVVYEQYF
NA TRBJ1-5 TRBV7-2 CASSLVGRGGQPQHF
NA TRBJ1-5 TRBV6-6 CASSYSDSNSNQPQHF
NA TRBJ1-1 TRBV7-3 CASSSGTAGTEAFF
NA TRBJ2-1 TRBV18 CASSPPGLEGNEQFF
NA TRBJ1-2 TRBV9 CASSALGSHTF
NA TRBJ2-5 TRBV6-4 CASSAETQYF
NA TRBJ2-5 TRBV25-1 CASSGTGLETQYF
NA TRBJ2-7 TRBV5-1 CASSLSTGTGSYEQYF
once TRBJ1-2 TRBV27 CASGLRLGATGYTF
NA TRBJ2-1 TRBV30 CAFSGTSGGNEQFF
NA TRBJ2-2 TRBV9 CASQVQSNTGELFF
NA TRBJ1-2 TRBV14 CASSHLGNGYTF
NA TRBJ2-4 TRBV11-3 CASSFTGPLAKNIQYF
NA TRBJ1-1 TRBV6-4 CASSVSGENTEAFF
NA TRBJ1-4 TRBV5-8 CASSSGQQIENEKLFF
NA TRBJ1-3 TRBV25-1 CASNSGNTIYF
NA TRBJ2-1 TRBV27 CASSFRLAGVFEQFF
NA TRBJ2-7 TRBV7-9 CASSSRDSAHYEQYF
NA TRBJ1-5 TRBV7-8 CASSYLGGNSNQPQHF
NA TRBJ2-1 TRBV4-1 CASSPSEGVNEQFF
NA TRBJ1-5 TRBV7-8 CASSLALAAARQPQHF
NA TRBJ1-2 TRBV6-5 CASSYTGSDYGYTF
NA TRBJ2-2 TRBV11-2 CASSSLTGLNTGELFF
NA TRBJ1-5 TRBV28 CASRSYSNQPQHF
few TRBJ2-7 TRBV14 CASSQVGEREQYF
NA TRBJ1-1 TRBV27 CASSLTRRNTEAFF
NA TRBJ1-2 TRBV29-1 CSVEDLRGYTF
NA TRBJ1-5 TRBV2 CASTERIGGRRDQPQHF
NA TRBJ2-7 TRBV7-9 CASSLNPGAGEQYF
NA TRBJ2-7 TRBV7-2 CASSISSYEQYF
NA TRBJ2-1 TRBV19 CASSIGLAGEAYNEQFF
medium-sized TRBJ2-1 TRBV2 CASSERGVGLAQEQFF
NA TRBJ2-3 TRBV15 CATSRDSGTTDTQYF
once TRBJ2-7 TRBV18 CASSPGDRGHYEQYF
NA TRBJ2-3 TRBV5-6 CASSPQGAGTDTQYF